The 17 T cell receptor beta chains below were found in one sample sequenced in a study of identical twins. One entry per CDR3 protein results from TCRdb running MiXCR on the 5' RACE reads. Of 690,000 or so distinct CDR3 sequences in the sample, roughly 6.2% were seen once. The material sequenced was naive T cells sorted from blood. These receptors were taken from a man between 18 and 35 years old in good health.

The genes are TRBV15 and TRBJ2-2; 11 bases match TRBD2. CDR3 length: 17 residues. Per germline, CDR1 LNHNV and CDR2 YYDKDF (reference sequence). The trim removed 6 bases at V and 6 bases at J, leaving 12 bases unmatched. For the CDR3, the DNA is TGTGCCACCAGAAAACTAGCGGGAGACATTATAGCCGGGGAGCTGTTTTTT. Protein product: CATRKLAGDIIAGELFF.

The V gene is TRBV7-2, the J gene TRBJ1-3, with unresolved D. Trimming removed 0 bases at V and 0 bases at J, with 6 bases between. Germline-derived CDR1 and CDR2 are SGHTA and FQGNSA. This CDR3 region has 15 residues. CDR3 nucleotides: TGTGCCAGCAGCTTAGCAGGATTCTCTGGAAACACCATATATTTT. This translates into CASSLAGFSGNTIYF. The full variable domain, its missing parts supplied by reference TRBV7-2 and TRBJ1-3, is GAGVSQSPSNKVTEKGKDVELRCDPISGHTALYWYRQSLGQGLEFLIYFQGNSAPDKSGLPSDRFSAERTGGSVSTLTIQRTQQEDSAVYLCASSLAGFSGNTIYFGEGSWLTVV.

This clonotype was counted between two and nine times. This rearrangement joins TRBV12-3 or TRBV12-4 to TRBJ2-3; D gene uncertain. V was trimmed by 1 base and J by 7 bases, leaving 15 bases between them. This CDR3 comprises 15 residues. CDR3: CASSLESGVLNTQYF. DNA of the CDR3: TGTGCCAGCAGTTTAGAGAGTGGAGTCCTAAATACGCAGTATTTT.

This clonotype was picked up a small number of times. This chain joins TRBV6-2 or TRBV6-3 and TRBJ2-5; perhaps TRBD2 as D (6 bases). This CDR3 comprises 14 residues. The V end was cut by 6 bases, the J end by 4 bases, with 15 bases between. Germline CDR1 MNHEY, CDR2 SVGEGT. The CDR3 is CASRQLAPVETQYF. CDR3 nucleotides: TGTGCCAGCAGACAACTAGCCCCGGTAGAGACCCAGTACTTC.

This clonotype was observed at least ten times. The V and J genes are TRBV11-2 and TRBJ2-2, with TRBD2 matching over 13 bases. CDR1 is SGHAT, CDR2 FQNNGV, per germline. J lost 5 bases, V lost 5 bases, and 5 bases had no gene match. The CDR3 is 16 amino acids. In nucleotides, the CDR3 is TGTGCCAGCAGCCCAGGACTAGCGGGAGTGACCGGGGAGCTGTTTTTT. Its protein product is CASSPGLAGVTGELFF.

This clonotype has a count of ten or more. The chain has TRBV20-1 and TRBJ2-1; D ambiguous. Germline CDR1 DFQATT, CDR2 SNEGSKA (reference sequence). The CDR3 loop spans 10 amino acids. The DNA for the CDR3 is TGCATCCTAAACAACAATGAGCAGTTCTTC. Protein product: CILNNNEQFF.

This clonotype came up a few times. J is TRBJ2-5 and V is TRBV29-1; tentatively, D is TRBD1 (6 bases). This CDR3 comprises 13 residues. V was pared by 5 bases and J by 3 bases, with 13 bases between. CDR1 and CDR2 (germline): SQVTM, ANQGSEA. The CDR3 DNA sequence: TGCAGCGTTAGAGGACAGAACGAAGAGACCCAGTACTTC. The encoded protein is CSVRGQNEETQYF.

There are a few counts of this clonotype. The rearrangement joins TRBV3-1 to TRBJ2-1, with D maybe TRBD2 (5 bases). V lost 0 bases and J 0 bases, leaving 9 bases between the germline ends. The CDR3 totals 16 residues. The V gene's germline CDR1 is LGHDT and CDR2 YNNKEL (reference sequence). The CDR3 DNA reads TGTGCCAGCAGCCAAGATGGACTGAACTCCTACAATGAGCAGTTCTTC. It codes for CASSQDGLNSYNEQFF.

This clonotype showed up many times. The V gene is TRBV7-9, the J gene TRBJ1-1, with D unresolved. Deletions cut 2 bases from V and 8 bases from J, with 3 bases between. The CDR3 is 10 amino acids. CDR1 is SEHNR and CDR2 is FQNEAQ in the germline V gene (reference sequence). The CDR3: CASSLNEAFF. The CDR3 coding sequence is TGTGCCAGCAGCTTAAACGAAGCTTTCTTT.

This clonotype was counted at least ten times. The J gene is TRBJ1-2, the V gene TRBV12-3 or TRBV12-4, with 7 bases identical to TRBD1. Losses at the gene ends were 4 bases for V and 2 bases for J; bases not matched to a gene: 1. The CDR3 runs 13 residues. As DNA, the CDR3 is TGTGCCAGCAGTTCAGGGGGAAACTATGGCTACACCTTC. It specifies CASSSGGNYGYTF.

This clonotype was found a few times. The chain has TRBV7-6 and TRBJ2-1, with 10 bases that match TRBD1. This CDR3 has 17 amino acids. CDR1 and CDR2 (germline): SGHVS, FNYEAQ. J gave up 4 bases and V 1 base, and 7 bases lay outside the gene matches. The CDR3 loop reads CASSLGSVGQGYNEQFF. CDR3 coding DNA: TGTGCCAGCAGCTTAGGGTCTGTGGGACAGGGGTACAATGAGCAGTTCTTC.

This clonotype was seen more than once but under ten times. The rearrangement uses TRBV5-1 and TRBJ2-2; 10 bases line up with TRBD2. V gave up 1 base and J gave up 6 bases; unmatched junction bases: 3. This CDR3 comprises 15 residues. Germline CDR1 SGHRS, CDR2 YFSETQ. CDR3 coding DNA: TGCGCCAGCAGCTTGCCAGCGGGAGGGCCCGGGGAGCTGTTTTTT. This sequence encodes CASSLPAGGPGELFF.

The sample holds many counts of this clonotype. The chain combines TRBV3-1 with TRBJ2-1; D not resolved. Deletions cut 6 bases from V and 5 bases from J, with 5 bases between. The CDR3 loop spans 11 amino acids. From germline, CDR1 is LGHDT and CDR2 YNNKEL (reference sequence). CDR3 bases: TGTGCCAGCAGGGGTCACAATGAGCAGTTCTTC. Amino acids: CASRGHNEQFF.

This clonotype was counted only a few times. V and J are TRBV9 and TRBJ1-6; 11 nucleotides line up with TRBD1. Unmatched junction bases numbered 1, after V lost 2 bases and J lost 0 bases. The germline gives CDR1 SGDLS, CDR2 YYNGEE. CDR3 size: 17 residues. DNA of the CDR3: TGTGCCAGCAGCGTCGGGACAGGGGGCTCCTATAATTCACCCCTCCACTTT. Amino acids: CASSVGTGGSYNSPLHF.

In this sample, this clonotype turned up many times. This sequence joins TRBV20-1 and TRBJ1-4; the match to TRBD1 covers 10 bases. The CDR3 runs to 15 residues. Looked up from germline, CDR1 is DFQATT and CDR2 is SNEGSKA (reference sequence). Losses at the gene ends were 0 bases for V and 7 bases for J; bases not matched to a gene: 5. This CDR3 reads CSARETGGEVEKLFF. Here the CDR3 DNA reads TGCAGTGCTAGAGAGACAGGGGGCGAAGTTGAAAAACTGTTTTTT.

The genes are TRBV5-1 and TRBJ2-3; D might be TRBD2 (7 bases). CDR3 length: 17 amino acids. The germline V gene encodes CDR1 SGHRS and CDR2 YFSETQ. Trimming stripped 0 bases from V and 2 bases from J, with 16 bases between. In DNA, the CDR3 is TGCGCCAGCAGCTTGGGCTTACGGGGGGCGAACACAGATACGCAGTATTTT. Amino acid sequence: CASSLGLRGANTDTQYF.

In its sample, this clonotype was seen a few times. V usage is TRBV6-1 and J usage is TRBJ2-6; tentative D call: TRBD2 (5 bases). This CDR3 is 15 amino acids long. Germline V gene lookup returns CDR1 MNHNS and CDR2 SASEGT. V lost 5 bases and J 2 bases, leaving 10 bases between the germline ends. The CDR3 is CASSRDLAGANVLTF. CDR3 nucleotide sequence: TGTGCCAGCAGTCGGGATCTAGCTGGGGCCAACGTCCTGACTTTC.